Presented here are 31 T cell receptor beta chains from one specimen sequenced in a study of shared clonotypes between healthy human individuals. Produced via immunoSEQ multiplex PCR; TCRdb's table is partial and in-frame only. Here the sample spans roughly 2.2 million clones, roughly 93% being singletons. Material: naive CD4+ T cells from PBMCs. Indicated subset: CD45RA+ positively selected. The receptors shown here come from a man in his late teens or twenties in good health. Some clones in this sample may be carry-over from other donors' samples.

The gene calls are TRBV28 and TRBJ2-3; 8 nucleotides match TRBD2. Germline assignment: CDR1 MDHEN and CDR2 SYDVKM. V was pared by 5 bases and J by 4 bases, with 8 bases of the junction left unmatched. The CDR3 is 15 residues long. For the CDR3, the DNA is TGTGCCAGCAGTCTTCGGGGACTAGGTGCAGATACGCAGTATTTT. Protein sequence: CASSLRGLGADTQYF.

This chain joins TRBV20-1 and TRBJ2-7; D is unclear. Trimming cost V 5 bases and J 5 bases, with 10 bases left between them. Per germline, CDR1 DFQATT and CDR2 SNEGSKA (reference sequence). The CDR3 sequence is 11 residues long. In nucleotides, the CDR3 is TGCAGTGCTCCCTGGAACCACGAGCAGTACTTC. This sequence encodes CSAPWNHEQYF.

This chain uses TRBV15 with TRBJ2-3; 9 bases line up with TRBD2. Trimming removed 3 bases from V and 6 bases from J; junction bases left unmatched: 10. Germline CDR1 is LNHNV and CDR2 is YYDKDF (reference sequence). This CDR3 region has 16 residues. CDR3 amino acids: CATSRGTSGLRDTQYF. Written as DNA, the CDR3 is TGTGCCACCAGCAGGGGTACTAGCGGGCTGAGGGATACGCAGTATTTT.

The J gene is TRBJ1-3, the V gene TRBV4-3; possibly TRBD1 for D (6 bases). This CDR3 has 16 residues. Deletions cut 0 bases from V and 4 bases from J, with 13 bases between. CDR1 LGHNA and CDR2 YSLEER come from the germline V gene. CDR3 DNA sequence: TGCGCCAGCAGCCAAGACATACAGGGAGCAGGAAACACCATATATTTT. Translating gives CASSQDIQGAGNTIYF.

On this clone: This same CDR3 is encoded by further DNA sequences in the sample. The chain has TRBV6-5 and TRBJ2-2; TRBD2 might be the D (5 bases). This CDR3 has 14 residues. Germline CDR1 reads MNHEY; CDR2 reads SVGAGI. V was pared by 6 bases and J by 4 bases, with 12 bases between. CDR3 nucleotides: TGTGCCAGCAGCCCGAGCGGTGGCACCGGGGAGCTGTTTTTT. Its protein product is CASSPSGGTGELFF.

The chain recombines TRBV11-2 with TRBJ2-3, with TRBD2 identical over 12 bases. J was trimmed by 5 bases and V by 6 bases; bases with no gene match: 0. CDR1 is SGHAT and CDR2 is FQNNGV in the germline V gene. The CDR3 has 13 residues. DNA for the CDR3: TGTGCCAGCAGGGGACTAGCGGGAGATACGCAGTATTTT. Protein product: CASRGLAGDTQYF.

The rearrangement links TRBV5-1 to TRBJ2-5, with D hard to call. The CDR3 is made up of 14 amino acids. CDR1 is SGHRS and CDR2 is YFSETQ in the germline V gene. V lost 1 base and J lost 2, with 9 bases in between. Here the CDR3 DNA reads TGCGCCAGCAGCTTGAGACCAGCACAAGAGACCCAGTACTTC. This gives the protein CASSLRPAQETQYF.

This clone was detected once. The chain links TRBV7-8 to TRBJ1-4; D may be TRBD1 (5 bases). This CDR3 is built from 14 residues. The germline V gene has CDR1 SGHVS and CDR2 FQNEAQ. The germline V and J ends were trimmed by 5 bases and 4 bases, with 11 bases remaining between them. CDR3 DNA sequence: TGTGCCAGCAGCCGGGGACGGCTTAATGAAAAACTGTTTTTT. Translation gives CASSRGRLNEKLFF.

The chain combines TRBV11-3 with TRBJ2-1; unclear D gene. The V gene lost 2 bases and the J gene lost 9 bases, with 11 bases spanning the gap. Germline loops: CDR1 SGHNT, CDR2 YENEEA. This CDR3 is built from 13 residues. CDR3 sequence: CASSLSGGPEQFF. The CDR3 DNA follows: TGTGCCAGCAGCTTATCCGGCGGACCTGAGCAGTTCTTC.

The V gene is TRBV10-3, the J gene TRBJ2-7; TRBD2 matches at 10 bases. The CDR3 loop spans 13 amino acids. Germline CDR1 is ENHRY and CDR2 is SYGVKD. The V segment lost 10 bases and the J segment 7 bases; nucleotides outside the gene matches: 10. The CDR3 here is CATTLAGVSEQYF. CDR3 bases: TGTGCCACTACCCTAGCGGGAGTTAGTGAGCAGTACTTC.

The chain combines TRBV28 with TRBJ1-2, with TRBD1 matching over 8 bases. J gave up 8 bases and V 5 bases, and 4 bases lay outside the gene matches. Germline V gives CDR1 MDHEN, CDR2 SYDVKM. There are 12 residues in the CDR3. This chain's CDR3 is CASSPTGDGYTF. Written as DNA, the CDR3 is TGTGCCAGCAGTCCGACAGGGGACGGCTACACCTTC.

V and J are TRBV5-8 and TRBJ1-2, with D perhaps matching TRBD1 (6 bases). In germline, CDR1 is SGHTS, CDR2 YDEGEE. Trimming cost V 5 bases and J 4 bases, with 12 bases left between them. CDR3 length equals 13 residues. The CDR3 region has the DNA TGTGCCAGCAGGGACAGAACGAGCTATGGCTACACCTTC. Translating gives CASRDRTSYGYTF.

This chain uses TRBV5-1 with TRBJ1-1, with unresolved D. CDR3 length: 14 amino acids. Germline CDR1 and CDR2: SGHRS and YFSETQ. The V end lost 3 bases, the J end lost 8 bases, and 17 bases lay between the germline ends. The CDR3 bases are TGCGCCAGCAGCTCCGTGGACGGTAATCGAGAAGCTTTCTTT. It is translated as CASSSVDGNREAFF. Supplemented by reference TRBV5-1 and TRBJ1-1, the full variable domain reads KAGVTQTPRYLIKTRGQQVTLSCSPISGHRSVSWYQQTPGQGLQFLFEYFSETQRNKGNFPGRFSGRQFSNSRSEMNVSTLELGDSALYLCASSSVDGNREAFFGQGTRLTVV.

In its sample, this clone was seen once. V is TRBV19 and J is TRBJ2-4; 7 bases map to TRBD1. V shed 0 bases and J 0 bases; nucleotides not matched to a gene: 11. The CDR3 runs 19 residues. CDR1 LNHDA and CDR2 SQIVND come from the germline V gene (reference sequence). The CDR3 is CASSIDGSGGKLAKNIQYF. In DNA form, the CDR3 reads TGTGCCAGTAGTATAGATGGGTCAGGGGGTAAACTAGCCAAAAACATTCAGTACTTC.

The genes are TRBV6-1 and TRBJ1-2, with unresolved D. The CDR3 extends over 15 amino acids. The V and J ends lost 7 bases and 7 bases respectively, with 22 bases between them. The germline gives CDR1 MNHNS, CDR2 SASEGT. The CDR3 is CASNEWGYEEGGYTF. The CDR3 DNA sequence: TGTGCCAGCAATGAGTGGGGTTATGAGGAGGGTGGCTACACCTTC.

This clone was seen only once. CDR3 DNA sequence: TGTGCCAGCAGCTTAAGGGACGGGCTCAGTGAGCAGTTCTTC. This gives the protein CASSLRDGLSEQFF. The chain employs TRBV7-3 and TRBJ2-1; the D gene could be TRBD1 or TRBD2 (5 bases each). V was trimmed by 1 base and J by 9 bases, leaving 13 bases between them. This CDR3 contains 14 residues. Germline lookup yields CDR1 SGHTA and CDR2 FQGTGA.

This chain connects TRBV25-1 to TRBJ1-4; possible D gene TRBD1, 6 bases. The V end lost 1 base, the J end lost 8 bases, and 17 bases lay between the germline ends. The CDR3 runs 16 residues. Germline V gene sequence: CDR1 MGHDK, CDR2 SYGVNS. The CDR3 DNA follows: TGTGCCAGCAGTGAATCGGGTGGGGGGGCCACGGAAAAACTGTTTTTT. Translating gives CASSESGGGATEKLFF.

The chain is built from TRBV7-9 and TRBJ2-7, with 10 nucleotides matching TRBD2. In germline, CDR1 is SEHNR, CDR2 FQNEAQ (reference sequence). Trimming cost V 1 base and J 0 bases; bases outside gene matches: 3. This CDR3 has 16 residues. CDR3 protein: CASSLELAGSSYEQYF. The CDR3 bases are TGTGCCAGCAGCTTAGAACTAGCGGGATCCTCCTACGAGCAGTACTTC. Variable domain in full (rest from reference TRBV7-9 and TRBJ2-7): DTGVSQNPRHKITKRGQNVTFRCDPISEHNRLYWYRQTLGQGPEFLTYFQNEAQLEKSRLLSDRFSAERPKGSFSTLEIQRTEQGDSAMYLCASSLELAGSSYEQYFGPGTRLTVT.

The gene calls are TRBV20-1 and TRBJ1-5; D gene uncertain. The V gene lost 1 base and the J gene lost 11 bases, with 9 bases spanning the gap. The CDR3 contains 11 residues. The germline CDR1 and CDR2 sequences are DFQATT and SNEGSKA (reference sequence). CDR3 sequence reads: CSARGPQAQHF. The CDR3 coding sequence is TGCAGTGCTAGAGGGCCCCAGGCCCAGCATTTT.

This sequence joins TRBV30 and TRBJ1-4, with D maybe TRBD1 (5 bases). This CDR3 spans 12 amino acids. V lost 5 bases, J lost 6 bases, and 10 bases lay in between. The V gene's germline CDR1 is GTSNPN and CDR2 SVGIG (reference sequence). The chain's CDR3 is CAWGREDEKLFF. The CDR3 coding sequence is TGTGCCTGGGGCAGGGAGGATGAAAAACTGTTTTTT. The full variable domain, rest sourced from reference TRBV30 and TRBJ1-4, is SQTIHQWPATLVQPVGSPLSLECTVEGTSNPNLYWYRQAAGRGLQLLFYSVGIGQISSEVPQNLSASRPQDRQFILSSKKLLLSDSGFYLCAWGREDEKLFFGSGTQLSVL.

In DNA, the CDR3 is TGTGCCAGCAGTTTATTTTCGGGAGAGACCCAGTACTTC. Its translation: CASSLFSGETQYF. The chain is built from TRBV28 and TRBJ2-5; no clear D. The CDR3 runs 13 residues. V was shortened by 1 base and J by 4 bases, with 7 bases between the two germline ends. Germline CDR1 and CDR2: MDHEN and SYDVKM.

This clone was observed a handful of times. This chain links TRBV4-1 with TRBJ1-4; 7 bases line up with TRBD1. Looked up from germline, CDR1 is MGHRA and CDR2 is YSYEKL. V shed 2 bases, J shed 7 bases, and the junction held 7 bases outside the gene matches. The CDR3 length is 15 residues. The CDR3 nucleotides are TGCGCCAGCAGCCAAACCGGGACAGTACTTGAAAAACTGTTTTTT. This gives the protein CASSQTGTVLEKLFF.

The rearrangement uses TRBV11-3 and TRBJ2-1, with 7 bases matching TRBD2. With V trimmed by 5 bases and J by 7 bases, 11 bases remained unmatched. The CDR3 loop spans 15 amino acids. Germline V gene lookup returns CDR1 SGHNT and CDR2 YENEEA. The CDR3 region has the DNA TGTGCCAGCAGCCGACGGACTAGTACGGGGAATGAGCAGTTCTTC. Translation gives CASSRRTSTGNEQFF.

This clone occurred once. The chain employs TRBV6-6 and TRBJ1-3; D unclear. Trimming cost V 6 bases and J 0 bases, with 9 bases left between them. The germline gives CDR1 MNHNY, CDR2 SVGAGI (reference sequence). The CDR3 has 14 amino acids. CDR3 sequence (DNA): TGTGCCAGCAGCAAAGAGAGCTCTGGAAACACCATATATTTT. Its protein product is CASSKESSGNTIYF.

V and J are TRBV28 and TRBJ2-7; weak D call: TRBD2 (5 bases). The V end lost 7 bases, the J end lost 6 bases, and 22 bases lay between the germline ends. Germline CDR1 and CDR2: MDHEN and SYDVKM. The CDR3 contains 15 residues. Written as DNA, the CDR3 is TGTGCCAGCACCACTAGAGGCCCGACCCTGGGCGAGCAGTACTTC. It specifies CASTTRGPTLGEQYF.

The V and J genes are TRBV29-1 and TRBJ2-1; maybe TRBD2 (5 bases). Germline-derived CDR1 and CDR2 are SQVTM and ANQGSEA. V was cut by 4 bases and J by 8 bases, with 12 bases left in between. The length of the CDR3 is 12 residues. CDR3 loop: CSVVRTWDEQFF. CDR3 coding DNA: TGCAGCGTTGTCCGGACTTGGGATGAGCAGTTCTTC.

The chain uses TRBV5-4 and TRBJ2-7, with D perhaps given as TRBD1 or TRBD2 (6 bases each). There are 15 residues in the CDR3. With 5 bases removed from V and 6 bases from J, the gap between germline ends came to 21 bases. Germline lookup yields CDR1 SGHNT and CDR2 YYREEE (reference sequence). The CDR3 DNA sequence: TGTGCCAGCAGTTCTGGCGGGGTCAGGGGTCTCGAGCAGTACTTC. It translates to CASSSGGVRGLEQYF.

This clone appeared a single time. This specimen includes other DNA sequences encoding the same CDR3. The V call is TRBV28, the J call TRBJ1-5; possibly TRBD1 for D (6 bases). Germline V lookup: CDR1 MDHEN, CDR2 SYDVKM. With 5 bases removed from V and 0 bases from J, the gap between germline ends came to 11 bases. This CDR3 has 15 residues. DNA of the CDR3: TGTGCCAGCAGTGAACAGGGCTATAGCAATCAGCCCCAGCATTTT. It specifies CASSEQGYSNQPQHF.

The chain uses TRBV28 and TRBJ1-4; 10 positions match TRBD1. The germline V gene has CDR1 MDHEN and CDR2 SYDVKM. Trimming at V came to 7 bases and at J to 7 bases, leaving 3 bases not matched to a gene. The length of the CDR3 is 13 residues. The CDR3 loop reads CASNRDRGEKLFF. DNA of the CDR3: TGTGCCAGCAACCGGGACAGGGGTGAAAAACTGTTTTTT.

This clone was detected a few times. This chain joins TRBV16 and TRBJ1-2; the D gene is possibly TRBD1 (6 bases). CDR1 and CDR2 from the germline V gene are KGHSY and FQNENV. The V gene lost 1 base and the J gene lost 2 bases, with 8 bases spanning the gap. CDR3 length: 14 amino acids. The CDR3 sequence: CASSQLGQNYGYTF. The CDR3 DNA reads as TGTGCCAGCAGCCAATTAGGACAGAACTATGGCTACACCTTC.

This sequence joins TRBV10-3 and TRBJ1-2; D not resolved. The germline CDR1 and CDR2 sequences are ENHRY and SYGVKD. The CDR3 contains 14 residues. Trimming left V 0 bases short and J 7 bases short, with 12 bases between. CDR3 bases: TGTGCCATCAGTGAGTCGATGGGATCGACTGGCTACACCTTC. Its translation is CAISESMGSTGYTF.